Below are 27 T cell receptor beta chains sequenced from a single sample in a study of cytomegalovirus exposure and HLA in healthy donors. Profiling relied on immunoSEQ multiplex PCR, and the TCRdb table lists in-frame clones only, not all of them. Of some 250,000 clones listed, 85% to 90% are singletons. Sequenced material: PBMCs. Receptors were obtained from a woman between 18 and 29 years old in good health and CMV-seronegative.

The rearrangement uses TRBV5-1 and TRBJ2-1; TRBD1 agrees at 10 bases. The CDR3 has 15 residues. V was pared by 8 bases and J by 4 bases, with 9 bases of the junction left unmatched. Germline loops: CDR1 SGHRS, CDR2 YFSETQ. The CDR3 loop is CASRSGTGAYNEQFF. DNA for the CDR3: TGCGCCAGTCGATCGGGGACAGGGGCATACAATGAGCAGTTCTTC.

The rearrangement joins TRBV29-1 to TRBJ2-3, with TRBD2 matching 9 bases. The germline V gene encodes CDR1 SQVTM and CDR2 ANQGSEA. The CDR3 sequence is 14 residues long. After removal of 7 bases from V and 0 bases from J, the junction contained 5 bases not matched to a gene. The CDR3 region has the DNA TGCAGCGCCTCCGGGACTAGCAGCACAGATACGCAGTATTTT. Protein sequence: CSASGTSSTDTQYF.

The chain links TRBV12-1 to TRBJ2-5; the DNA was not used to check the table's D call, TRBD1. TRBV12-1 has pseudogene status. The CDR3 consists of 14 residues. CDR3 region: CASSSQTSQETQYF. The CDR3 bases are TGTGCCAGCAGCTCACAGACAAGTCAAGAGACCCAGTACTTC.

V usage is TRBV2 and J usage is TRBJ1-1; TRBD1 aligns across 10 bases. The J segment lost 12 bases and the V segment lost 3 bases, leaving 7 bases of the junction unmatched. CDR1 SNHLY and CDR2 FYNNEI come from the germline V gene. The CDR3 is made up of 13 amino acids. This CDR3 is CASSDLGQGETFF. The CDR3 nucleotides read TGTGCCAGCAGTGACCTAGGACAGGGGGAAACTTTCTTT.

The genes are TRBV7-3 and TRBJ2-3, with a tentative D call TRBD2 (5 bases). Germline V lookup: CDR1 SGHTA, CDR2 FQGTGA. The CDR3 spans 15 residues. Trimming stripped 5 bases from V and 0 bases from J, with 12 bases between. The CDR3 spells CASSTQAASTDTQYF. The CDR3 coding sequence is TGTGCCAGCAGCACACAAGCGGCCAGCACAGATACGCAGTATTTT.

The chain joins TRBV6-5 to TRBJ1-4; D might be TRBD1 (6 bases). The V end lost 0 bases, the J end lost 3 bases, and 11 bases lay between the germline ends. The CDR3 is made up of 16 amino acids. From germline, CDR1 is MNHEY and CDR2 SVGAGI. CDR3 protein: CASSYSMGAANEKLFF. The CDR3, as DNA: TGTGCCAGCAGTTACTCGATGGGGGCGGCTAATGAAAAACTGTTTTTT.

The gene calls are TRBV14 and TRBJ1-6; D call uncertain. V shed 5 bases and J shed 8 bases, with 16 bases lying between them. CDR3 size: 15 residues. Germline-derived CDR1 and CDR2 are SGHDN and FVKESK. The chain's CDR3 is CASSGRELVDSPLHF. Here the CDR3 DNA reads TGTGCCAGCAGCGGGAGGGAGTTGGTGGATTCACCCCTCCACTTT.

V is TRBV18 and J is TRBJ2-5; D unclear. CDR1 KGHSH and CDR2 LQKENI come from the germline V gene. The CDR3 has 14 amino acids. The germline V and J ends were trimmed by 3 bases and 0 bases, with 8 bases remaining between them. The CDR3 spells CASSPRHDQETQYF. CDR3 coding DNA: TGTGCCAGCTCACCTAGACACGACCAAGAGACCCAGTACTTC.

The gene calls are TRBV27 and TRBJ2-7; 11 bases agree with TRBD1. V lost 3 bases and J lost 4; bases outside the gene matches: 8. Germline V gene sequence: CDR1 MNHEY, CDR2 SMNVEV (reference sequence). This CDR3 has 16 residues. The CDR3 here is CASSFGTGGLGYEQYF. CDR3 coding DNA: TGTGCCAGCAGTTTCGGGACAGGGGGTCTTGGTTACGAGCAGTACTTC.

This sequence joins TRBV27 and TRBJ1-4; 7 nucleotides line up with TRBD1. From germline, CDR1 is MNHEY and CDR2 SMNVEV (reference sequence). V was pared by 2 bases and J by 2 bases, with 5 bases of the junction left unmatched. The CDR3 has 16 residues. The CDR3 is CASSLRGLTTNEKLFF. In DNA, the CDR3 is TGTGCCAGCAGTTTAAGGGGGCTAACGACTAATGAAAAACTGTTTTTT.

The J gene is TRBJ2-2, the V gene TRBV7-6; no definite D call. The CDR3 extends over 16 amino acids. Between the trimmed V and J ends, which lost 3 bases and 6 bases, there was a span of 17 bases. Germline V CDR1 and CDR2: SGHVS, FNYEAQ. The CDR3 is CASSFRPSTRAGELFF. The CDR3, as DNA: TGTGCCAGCAGCTTCCGCCCCTCCACACGGGCCGGGGAGCTGTTTTTT. Looking up the rest from reference TRBV7-6 and TRBJ2-2 gives the full variable domain: GAGVSQSPRYKVTKRGQDVALRCDPISGHVSLYWYRQALGQGPEFLTYFNYEAQQDKSGLPNDRFSAERPEGSISTLTIQRTEQRDSAMYRCASSFRPSTRAGELFFGEGSRLTVL.

This clone has just one count. The rearrangement links TRBV6-5 to TRBJ2-7, with a possible D match to TRBD2 (6 bases). The CDR3 runs 14 residues. Per germline, CDR1 MNHEY and CDR2 SVGAGI. With 0 bases removed from V and 7 bases from J, the gap between germline ends came to 13 bases. CDR3 nucleotides: TGTGCCAGCAGTTACTCGTGGCATCGGGAGGAGCAGTACTTC. Amino acids: CASSYSWHREEQYF.

This chain uses TRBV7-9 with TRBJ1-2, with 9 positions matching TRBD1. The CDR3 loop spans 14 amino acids. Germline-derived CDR1 and CDR2 are SEHNR and FQNEAQ (reference sequence). The V segment lost 5 bases and the J segment 6 bases; nucleotides outside the gene matches: 7. The CDR3 DNA is TGTGCCAGCAGCCTTGGGACAGGGAAGAATGGCTACACCTTC. It specifies CASSLGTGKNGYTF.

This clone was seen only a few times. The rearrangement links TRBV19 to TRBJ1-5; no clear D. This CDR3 region has 15 residues. Trimming shortened V by 0 bases and J by 5 bases, and 11 bases separated the two germline ends. Per the germline V gene, CDR1 is LNHDA and CDR2 is SQIVND (reference sequence). In DNA, the CDR3 is TGTGCCAGTAGTATAGATACGAGGGCCGATCAGCCCCAGCATTTT. This gives the protein CASSIDTRADQPQHF.

The chain recombines TRBV4-1 with TRBJ2-3, with D possibly TRBD2 on 6 matching bases. The CDR3 spans 17 residues. Deletions cut 3 bases from V and 0 bases from J, with 16 bases between. CDR1 and CDR2 (germline): MGHRA, YSYEKL. The DNA of the CDR3 is TGCGCCAGCAGCCAGAATGTCTGGGGGGTGAGCACAGATACGCAGTATTTT. It codes for CASSQNVWGVSTDTQYF.

V gene TRBV6-1 combines with J gene TRBJ2-7, with D possibly being TRBD1 (6 bases). Between the trimmed V and J ends, which lost 7 bases and 2 bases, there was a span of 15 bases. The CDR3 spans 14 residues. Germline CDR1 and CDR2: MNHNS and SASEGT. The CDR3 DNA is TGTGCCAGCAACCTCAGGGGACCGACCTACGAGCAGTACTTC. It encodes CASNLRGPTYEQYF.

This chain uses TRBV27 with TRBJ2-3; perhaps TRBD2 as D (6 bases). Germline V CDR1 and CDR2: MNHEY, SMNVEV (reference sequence). The CDR3 sequence is 15 residues long. With 7 bases removed from V and 3 bases from J, the gap between germline ends came to 17 bases. CDR3 DNA: TGTGCCAGCACCGCGGGACTCCCGCTTACAGATACGCAGTATTTT. This encodes CASTAGLPLTDTQYF.

CDR3 DNA sequence: TGTGCCAGCAGCCCCAGGGGAGGGCCCTACGAGCAGTACGTC. It codes for CASSPRGGPYEQYV. The chain is built from TRBV11-2 and TRBJ2-7; D might be TRBD2 (7 bases). The CDR3 consists of 14 residues. The germline V and J ends were trimmed by 5 bases and 2 bases, with 13 bases remaining between them. Germline values: CDR1 SGHAT, CDR2 FQNNGV.

Points on this clone: Relative to the germline gene, one junction end is altered; a read error may explain this. V usage is TRBV6-6 and J usage is TRBJ2-1; D tentatively reads TRBD1 or TRBD2 (6 bases each). Looked up from germline, CDR1 is MNHNY and CDR2 is SVGAGI (reference sequence). This CDR3 has 13 amino acids. The CDR3 reads CASNYGGNNEQFF. DNA for the CDR3: TGTGCCAGCAATTACGGGGGCAACAATGAGCAGTTCTTC.

V gene TRBV2 combines with J gene TRBJ1-4; D might be TRBD1 (6 bases). There are 14 residues in the CDR3. The germline V gene encodes CDR1 SNHLY and CDR2 FYNNEI. Trimming removed 8 bases from V and 6 bases from J, with 16 bases in between. The CDR3, as DNA: TGTGCCAGCGATTGGGGGCAGGGAGATGAAAAACTGTTTTTT. Translating it yields CASDWGQGDEKLFF.

The chain employs TRBV19 and TRBJ1-5, with 11 bases matching TRBD1. Germline trimming cut 3 bases from V and 2 bases from J; bases unmatched to any gene: 6. The CDR3 is made up of 17 amino acids. CDR1 LNHDA and CDR2 SQIVND come from the germline V gene (reference sequence). The CDR3 DNA is TGTGCCAGTAGTATGGACAGGGGGCGATCGGGCAATCAGCCCCAGCATTTT. Translation gives CASSMDRGRSGNQPQHF. Variable domain in full (rest from reference TRBV19 and TRBJ1-5): DGGITQSPKYLFRKEGQNVTLSCEQNLNHDAMYWYRQDPGQGLRLIYYSQIVNDFQKGDIAEGYSVSREKKESFPLTVTSAQKNPTAFYLCASSMDRGRSGNQPQHFGDGTRLSIL.

This chain joins TRBV4-1 and TRBJ2-1; the D gene is possibly TRBD2 (6 bases). CDR3 length equals 14 residues. The ends were cut back, 1 base at V and 7 bases at J, with 11 bases in the middle. Germline CDR1 and CDR2: MGHRA and YSYEKL. CDR3 bases: TGCGCCAGCAGCCAAGGGGACTCGTGGAATGAGCAGTTCTTC. Protein sequence: CASSQGDSWNEQFF.

In DNA, the CDR3 is TGTGCCAGCAGCGAGAATGAAGATACGCAGTATTTT. As protein: CASSENEDTQYF. The chain combines TRBV4-2 with TRBJ2-3; D is uncertain. The CDR3 spans 12 residues. CDR1 is LGHNA and CDR2 is YNFKEQ in the germline V gene. V dropped 5 bases and J dropped 5 bases, with 8 bases sitting between them.

This clone was found once. J is TRBJ2-3 and V is TRBV4-3, with TRBD2 as a possible D gene (5 bases). The germline V gene has CDR1 LGHNA and CDR2 YSLEER. V was cut by 3 bases and J by 4 bases, with 14 bases left in between. This CDR3 contains 15 residues. The CDR3 DNA reads TGCGCCAGCAGCCAGAGGGTAGCGAAGCCAGATACGCAGTATTTT. Its protein is CASSQRVAKPDTQYF.

This rearrangement joins TRBV2 to TRBJ2-1; 9 bases fit TRBD1. With V trimmed by 6 bases and J by 7 bases, 13 bases remained unmatched. This CDR3 spans 16 amino acids. CDR1 and CDR2 from the germline V gene are SNHLY and FYNNEI. Here the CDR3 reads CASSVYRDRARNEQFF. As DNA, the CDR3 is TGTGCCAGCAGCGTCTACCGGGACAGGGCGAGGAATGAGCAGTTCTTC.

This clone has more than one count but fewer than ten. The rearrangement joins TRBV5-1 to TRBJ2-5; no definite D call. Germline CDR1 SGHRS, CDR2 YFSETQ. The CDR3 has 15 residues. V was pared by 0 bases and J by 4 bases, with 13 bases between. CDR3 nucleotides: TGCGCCAGCAGCTTGGGAGGTGACCGGAGAGAGACCCAGTACTTC. The encoded protein is CASSLGGDRRETQYF.

This chain links TRBV5-4 with TRBJ2-7; 7 bases are a match to TRBD1. Germline V gives CDR1 SGHNT, CDR2 YYREEE (reference sequence). Trimming took 0 bases from V and 3 from J; bases not matched to a gene: 9. The CDR3 sequence is 16 residues long. The CDR3 nucleotides read TGTGCCAGCAGCTTGGGGCCGACAGGGCCAAACTACGAGCAGTACGTC. This translates into CASSLGPTGPNYEQYV.